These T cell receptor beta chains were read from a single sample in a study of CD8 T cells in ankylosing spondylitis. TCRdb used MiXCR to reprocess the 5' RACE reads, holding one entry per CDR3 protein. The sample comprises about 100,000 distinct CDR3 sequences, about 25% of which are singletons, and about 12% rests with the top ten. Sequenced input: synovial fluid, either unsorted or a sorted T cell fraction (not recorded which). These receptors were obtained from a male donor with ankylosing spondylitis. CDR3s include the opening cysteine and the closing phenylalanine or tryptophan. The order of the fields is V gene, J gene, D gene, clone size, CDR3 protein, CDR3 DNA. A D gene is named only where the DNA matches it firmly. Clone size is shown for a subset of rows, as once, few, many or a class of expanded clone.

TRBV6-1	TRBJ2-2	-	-	CASTVGGENTGELFF	TGTGCCAGCACCGTCGGGGGAGAGAACACCGGGGAGCTGTTTTTT
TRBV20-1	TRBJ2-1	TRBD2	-	CSARAIAGGLIEQFF	TGCAGTGCTAGAGCGATAGCGGGAGGGCTTATTGAGCAGTTCTTC
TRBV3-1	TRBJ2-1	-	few	CASSQKSQGNYNEQFF	TGTGCCAGCAGCCAAAAATCCCAGGGGAATTACAATGAGCAGTTCTTC
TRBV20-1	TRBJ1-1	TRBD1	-	CSARTPGTGTEAFF	TGCAGTGCTAGAACCCCCGGGACAGGCACTGAAGCTTTCTTT
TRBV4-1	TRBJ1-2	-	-	CASSQDPGGADYGYTF	TGCGCCAGCAGCCAAGATCCGGGAGGGGCTGACTATGGCTACACCTTC
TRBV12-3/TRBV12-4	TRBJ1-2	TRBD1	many	CASSGRTGRGYTF	TGTGCCAGCAGTGGACGGACAGGGCGCGGCTACACCTTC
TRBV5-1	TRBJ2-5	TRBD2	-	CASSPGGTSQETQYF	TGCGCCAGCAGCCCGGGGGGGACTTCCCAGGAGACCCAGTACTTC
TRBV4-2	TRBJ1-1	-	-	CASSQDPPKLFHTEAFF	TGTGCCAGCAGCCAAGATCCTCCCAAACTTTTTCACACTGAAGCTTTCTTT
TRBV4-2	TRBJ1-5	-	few	CASSLDGGGWQPQHF	TGTGCCAGCAGCCTAGATGGGGGGGGCTGGCAGCCCCAGCATTTT
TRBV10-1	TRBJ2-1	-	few	CASSESGAPEEQFF	TGCGCCAGCAGTGAGTCGGGAGCCCCGGAGGAACAGTTCTTC
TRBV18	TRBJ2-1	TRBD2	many	CASSPWTSGRARYNEQFF	TGTGCCAGCTCACCATGGACTAGCGGGAGGGCCCGCTACAATGAGCAGTTCTTC
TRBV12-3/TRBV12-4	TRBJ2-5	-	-	CASTVGSGETQYF	TGTGCCAGCACTGTCGGGAGTGGGGAGACCCAGTACTTC
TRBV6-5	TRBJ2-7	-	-	CASSYGLRTYEQYF	TGTGCCAGCAGTTATGGCTTGAGGACCTACGAGCAGTACTTC
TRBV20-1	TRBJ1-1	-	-	CSASPGPNTEAFF	TGCAGTGCTAGCCCGGGACCGAACACTGAAGCTTTCTTT
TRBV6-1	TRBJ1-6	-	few	CASSDAADSPLHF	TGTGCCAGCAGTGACGCGGCGGATTCACCCCTCCACTTT
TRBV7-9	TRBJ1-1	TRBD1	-	CASSTHFKDRGVAFF	TGTGCCAGCAGCACACATTTTAAGGACAGGGGGGTAGCTTTCTTT
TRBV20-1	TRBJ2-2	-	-	CSAEPGLAGELFF	TGCAGTGCGGAGCCTGGACTGGCCGGGGAGCTGTTTTTT
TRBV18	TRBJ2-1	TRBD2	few	CASSPIRGRANNEQFF	TGTGCCAGCTCACCAATACGCGGGAGGGCCAACAATGAGCAGTTCTTC
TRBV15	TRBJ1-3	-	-	CATSRDLAISGNTIYF	TGTGCCACCAGCAGAGATCTTGCGATCTCTGGAAACACCATATATTTT
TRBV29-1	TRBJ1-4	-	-	CGGQDEKLFF	TGCGGGGGGCAGGATGAAAAACTGTTTTTT
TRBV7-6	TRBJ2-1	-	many	CASSLGAGDYNEQFF	TGTGCCAGCAGCTTAGGGGCAGGTGACTACAATGAGCAGTTCTTC
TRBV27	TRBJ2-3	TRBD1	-	CASSFGQGTQYF	TGTGCCAGCAGTTTTGGACAGGGGACGCAGTATTTT
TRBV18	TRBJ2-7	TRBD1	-	CASSPDRVPRNEQYF	TGTGCCAGCTCACCCGACAGGGTCCCGCGCAACGAGCAGTACTTC
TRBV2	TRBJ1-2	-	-	CASSTRDNYGYTF	TGTGCCAGCAGCACCCGGGACAACTATGGCTACACCTTC
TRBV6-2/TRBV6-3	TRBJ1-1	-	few	CASSYPGEAFF	TGTGCCAGCAGTTACCCGGGTGAAGCTTTCTTT
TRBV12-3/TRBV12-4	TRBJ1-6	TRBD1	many	CASSSTGANSPLHF	TGTGCCAGCAGTTCAACAGGGGCGAATTCACCCCTCCACTTT
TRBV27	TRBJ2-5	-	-	CASTSQGRQTQYF	TGTGCCAGCACCTCCCAGGGCAGACAGACCCAGTACTTC
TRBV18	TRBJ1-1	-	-	CASSPMGGRTEAFF	TGTGCCAGCTCACCCATGGGGGGGCGGACTGAAGCTTTCTTT
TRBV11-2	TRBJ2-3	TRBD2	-	CASSPLGSSGRTTQYF	TGTGCCAGCAGCCCCCTAGGGTCTAGCGGGAGAACTACGCAGTATTTT
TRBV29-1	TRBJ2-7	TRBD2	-	CSVLLGVVGLAGYEQYF	TGCAGCGTTCTCCTCGGGGTGGTGGGACTAGCGGGGTACGAGCAGTACTTC
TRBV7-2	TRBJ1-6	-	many	CASSLSNSPLHF	TGTGCCAGCAGCTTAAGTAATTCACCCCTCCACTTT
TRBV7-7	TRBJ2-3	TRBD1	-	CASSLGAGGRDTQYF	TGTGCCAGCAGCTTGGGGGCAGGGGGCAGAGATACGCAGTATTTT
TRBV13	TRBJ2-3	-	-	CASSLDGNFRADTQYF	TGTGCCAGCAGCTTAGATGGTAATTTCCGGGCAGATACGCAGTATTTT
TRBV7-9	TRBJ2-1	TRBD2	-	CASSLASSGRAKEQFF	TGTGCCAGCAGCTTAGCGTCTAGCGGGAGGGCCAAGGAGCAGTTCTTC
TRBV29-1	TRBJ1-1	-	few	CSHQWGAGTEAFF	TGCAGCCATCAATGGGGGGCCGGGACTGAAGCTTTCTTT
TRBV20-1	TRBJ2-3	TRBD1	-	CSARDWGQGPDTQYF	TGCAGTGCTAGAGATTGGGGACAGGGTCCAGATACGCAGTATTTT
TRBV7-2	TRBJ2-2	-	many	CASSPWGGNGELFF	TGTGCCAGCAGCCCTTGGGGAGGAAACGGGGAGCTGTTTTTT
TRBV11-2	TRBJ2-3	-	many	CASSDGPVTQYF	TGTGCCAGCAGCGACGGACCCGTTACGCAGTATTTT
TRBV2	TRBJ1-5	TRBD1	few	CASSKDRHSNQPQHF	TGTGCCAGCAGTAAGGACAGGCATAGCAATCAGCCCCAGCATTTT
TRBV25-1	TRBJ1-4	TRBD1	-	CASSDTRGQGNEKLFF	TGTGCCAGCAGTGACACCCGGGGACAGGGGAATGAAAAACTGTTTTTT
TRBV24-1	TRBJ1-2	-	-	CATSEGSYYGYTF	TGTGCCACCAGTGAAGGGTCGTACTATGGCTACACCTTC
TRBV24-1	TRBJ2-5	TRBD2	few	CATSDPGLAGRETQYF	TGTGCCACCAGTGATCCGGGACTAGCTGGTCGGGAGACCCAGTACTTC
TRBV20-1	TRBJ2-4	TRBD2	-	CSARDRASGSRAKNIQYF	TGCAGTGCTAGAGATCGGGCTAGCGGGAGTAGAGCCAAAAACATTCAGTACTTC
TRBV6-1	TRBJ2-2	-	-	CASIRSGLNTGELFF	TGTGCCAGCATCCGGTCGGGGCTAAACACCGGGGAGCTGTTTTTT
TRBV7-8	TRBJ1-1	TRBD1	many	CASSFRDRGSNTEAFF	TGTGCCAGCAGCTTTAGGGACAGGGGTTCGAACACTGAAGCTTTCTTT
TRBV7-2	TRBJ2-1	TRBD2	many	CASSVTSRPYNEQFF	TGTGCCAGCAGTGTGACTAGCAGGCCCTACAATGAGCAGTTCTTC
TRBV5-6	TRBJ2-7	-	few	CASSLAFEQYF	TGTGCCAGCAGCTTGGCCTTCGAGCAGTACTTC
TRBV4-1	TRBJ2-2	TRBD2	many	CASSQGFFAGALFAGELFF	TGCGCCAGCAGCCAAGGATTTTTCGCGGGAGCGCTCTTCGCCGGGGAGCTGTTTTTT
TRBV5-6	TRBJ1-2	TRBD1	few	CASSFGTDYGYTF	TGTGCCAGCAGCTTCGGGACAGACTATGGCTACACCTTC
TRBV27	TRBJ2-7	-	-	CASSPRNEQYF	TGTGCCAGCAGTCCCCGGAACGAGCAGTACTTC
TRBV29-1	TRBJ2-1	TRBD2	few	CSAPSGTRSYNEQFF	TGCAGCGCCCCCTCCGGGACTAGATCCTACAATGAGCAGTTCTTC
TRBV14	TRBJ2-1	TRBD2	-	CASSPLAGGLANEQFF	TGTGCCAGCAGCCCGCTAGCGGGAGGGCTGGCAAATGAGCAGTTCTTC
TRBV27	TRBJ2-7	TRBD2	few	CASSYSGVRGSSYEQYF	TGTGCCAGCAGTTATAGCGGGGTCAGGGGCAGCTCCTACGAGCAGTACTTC
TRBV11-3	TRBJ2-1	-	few	CASSLVSGILRGNEQFF	TGTGCCAGCAGCTTAGTTTCTGGGATCCTCCGGGGAAATGAGCAGTTCTTC
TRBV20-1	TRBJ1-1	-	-	CSAKGDASSGTEAFF	TGCAGTGCTAAGGGAGACGCCTCCTCGGGCACTGAAGCTTTCTTT
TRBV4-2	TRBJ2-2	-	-	CASSQGSGNPGGELFF	TGTGCCAGCAGCCAAGGGAGCGGTAATCCGGGCGGGGAGCTGTTTTTT
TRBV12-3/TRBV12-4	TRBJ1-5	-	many	CASSLNNQPQHF	TGTGCCAGCAGTTTGAATAATCAGCCCCAGCATTTT
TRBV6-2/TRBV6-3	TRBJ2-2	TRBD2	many	CASSYSTSGRVNTGELFF	TGTGCCAGCAGTTACTCGACTAGCGGGAGGGTGAACACCGGGGAGCTGTTTTTT
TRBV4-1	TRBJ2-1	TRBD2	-	CASSQDLRERAEQFF	TGCGCCAGCAGCCAAGATCTGCGGGAGCGGGCCGAGCAGTTCTTC
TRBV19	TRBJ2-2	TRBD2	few	CASRGTSAPGTGELFF	TGTGCCAGCAGGGGGACTAGCGCCCCGGGCACCGGGGAGCTGTTTTTT